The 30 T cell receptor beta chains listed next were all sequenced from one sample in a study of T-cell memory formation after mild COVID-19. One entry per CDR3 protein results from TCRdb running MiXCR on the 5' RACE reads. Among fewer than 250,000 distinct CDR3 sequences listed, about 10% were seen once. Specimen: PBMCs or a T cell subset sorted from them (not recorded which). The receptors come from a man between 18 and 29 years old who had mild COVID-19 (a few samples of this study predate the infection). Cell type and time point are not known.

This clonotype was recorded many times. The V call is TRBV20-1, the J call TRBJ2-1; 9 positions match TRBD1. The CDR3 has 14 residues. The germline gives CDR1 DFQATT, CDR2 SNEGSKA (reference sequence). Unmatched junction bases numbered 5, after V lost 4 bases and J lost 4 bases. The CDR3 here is CSATSQGAYNEQFF. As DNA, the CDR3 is TGCAGTGCTACCTCACAGGGGGCGTACAATGAGCAGTTCTTC.

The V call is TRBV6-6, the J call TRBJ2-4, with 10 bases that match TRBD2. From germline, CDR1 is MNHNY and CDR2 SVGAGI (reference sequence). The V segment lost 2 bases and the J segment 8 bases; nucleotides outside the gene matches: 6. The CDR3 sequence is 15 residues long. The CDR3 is CASSYPAGGLDIQYF. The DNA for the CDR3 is TGTGCCAGCAGTTACCCAGCGGGGGGGCTGGACATTCAGTACTTC.

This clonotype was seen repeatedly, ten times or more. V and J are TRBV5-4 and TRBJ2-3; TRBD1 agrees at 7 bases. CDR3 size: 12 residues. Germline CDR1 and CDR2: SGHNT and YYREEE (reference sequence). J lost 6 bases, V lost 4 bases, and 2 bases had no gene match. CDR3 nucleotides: TGTGCCAGCAGCCTACAGGGGGATACGCAGTATTTT. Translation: CASSLQGDTQYF.

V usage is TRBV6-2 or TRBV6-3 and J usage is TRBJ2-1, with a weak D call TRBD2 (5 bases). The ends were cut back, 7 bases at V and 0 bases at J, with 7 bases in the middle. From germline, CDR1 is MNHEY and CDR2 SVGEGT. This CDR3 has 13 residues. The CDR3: CASNRDSYNEQFF. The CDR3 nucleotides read TGTGCCAGCAACCGGGACTCCTACAATGAGCAGTTCTTC.

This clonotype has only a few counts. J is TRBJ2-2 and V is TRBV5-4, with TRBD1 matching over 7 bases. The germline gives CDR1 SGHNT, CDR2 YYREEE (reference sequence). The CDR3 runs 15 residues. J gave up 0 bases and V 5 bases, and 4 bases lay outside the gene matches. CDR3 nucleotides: TGTGCCAGCAGACGAACAGGGGCGAACACCGGGGAGCTGTTTTTT. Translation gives CASRRTGANTGELFF. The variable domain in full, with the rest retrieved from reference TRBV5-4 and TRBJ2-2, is ETGVTQSPTHLIKTRGQQVTLRCSSQSGHNTVSWYQQALGQGPQFIFQYYREEENGRGNFPPRFSGLQFPNYSSELNVNALELDDSALYLCASRRTGANTGELFFGEGSRLTVL.

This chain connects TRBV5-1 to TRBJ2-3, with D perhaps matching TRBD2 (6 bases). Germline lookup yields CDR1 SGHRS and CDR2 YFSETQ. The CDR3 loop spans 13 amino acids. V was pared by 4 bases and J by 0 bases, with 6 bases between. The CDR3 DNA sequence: TGCGCCAGCAGCGGGGGGAGCACAGATACGCAGTATTTT. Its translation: CASSGGSTDTQYF. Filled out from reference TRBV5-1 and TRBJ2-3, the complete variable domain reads KAGVTQTPRYLIKTRGQQVTLSCSPISGHRSVSWYQQTPGQGLQFLFEYFSETQRNKGNFPGRFSGRQFSNSRSEMNVSTLELGDSALYLCASSGGSTDTQYFGPGTRLTVL.

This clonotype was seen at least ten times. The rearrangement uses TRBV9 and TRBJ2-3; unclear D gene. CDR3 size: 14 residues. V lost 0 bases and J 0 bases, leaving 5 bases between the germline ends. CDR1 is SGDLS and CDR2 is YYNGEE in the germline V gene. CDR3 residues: CASSVGVSTDTQYF. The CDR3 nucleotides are TGTGCCAGCAGCGTAGGGGTTAGCACAGATACGCAGTATTTT.

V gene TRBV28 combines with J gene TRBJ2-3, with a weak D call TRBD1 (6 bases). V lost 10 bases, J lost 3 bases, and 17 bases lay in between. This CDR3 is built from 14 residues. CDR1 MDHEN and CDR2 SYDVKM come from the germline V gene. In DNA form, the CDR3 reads TGTGCCACCCTCCTGGACAGAGGGACAGATACGCAGTATTTT. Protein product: CATLLDRGTDTQYF. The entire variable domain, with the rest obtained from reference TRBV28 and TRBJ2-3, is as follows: DVKVTQSSRYLVKRTGEKVFLECVQDMDHENMFWYRQDPGLGLRLIYFSYDVKMKEKGDIPEGYSVSREKKERFSLILESASTNQTSMYLCATLLDRGTDTQYFGPGTRLTVL.

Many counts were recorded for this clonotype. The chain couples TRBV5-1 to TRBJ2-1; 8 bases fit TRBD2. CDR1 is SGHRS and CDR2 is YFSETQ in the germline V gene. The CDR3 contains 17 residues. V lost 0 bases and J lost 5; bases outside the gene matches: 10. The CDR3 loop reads CASSLAGLAGLNNEQFF. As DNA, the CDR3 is TGCGCCAGCAGCTTGGCCGGATTAGCGGGGCTAAACAATGAGCAGTTCTTC.

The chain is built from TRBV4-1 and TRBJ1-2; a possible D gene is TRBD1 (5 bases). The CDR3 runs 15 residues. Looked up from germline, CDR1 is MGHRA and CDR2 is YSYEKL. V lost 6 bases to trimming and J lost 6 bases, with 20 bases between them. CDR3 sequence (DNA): TGCGCCAGCAGTCGGGGACTCTCAAACTGGGATGGCTACACCTTC. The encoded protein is CASSRGLSNWDGYTF.

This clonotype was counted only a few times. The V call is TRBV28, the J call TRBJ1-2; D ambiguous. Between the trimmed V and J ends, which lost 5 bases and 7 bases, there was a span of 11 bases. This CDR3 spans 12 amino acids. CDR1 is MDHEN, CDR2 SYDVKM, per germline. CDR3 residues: CASSPLVFGYTF. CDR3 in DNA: TGTGCCAGCAGTCCGTTAGTCTTTGGCTACACCTTC.

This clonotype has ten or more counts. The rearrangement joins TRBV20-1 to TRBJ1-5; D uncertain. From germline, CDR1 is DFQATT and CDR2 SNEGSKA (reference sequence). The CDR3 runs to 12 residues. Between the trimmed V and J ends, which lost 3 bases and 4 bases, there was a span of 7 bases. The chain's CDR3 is CSASTVNQPQHF. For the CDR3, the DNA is TGCAGTGCTAGCACCGTGAATCAGCCCCAGCATTTT.

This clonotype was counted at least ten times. CDR3 bases: TGTGCCAGCAGCCCCCCAAAGACTAGCGGAGATGAAAACACCGGGGAGCTGTTTTTT. It encodes CASSPPKTSGDENTGELFF. The genes are TRBV7-9 and TRBJ2-2; 9 bases fit TRBD2. The CDR3 extends over 19 amino acids. Germline values: CDR1 SEHNR, CDR2 FQNEAQ (reference sequence). With V trimmed by 5 bases and J by 2 bases, 15 bases remained unmatched.

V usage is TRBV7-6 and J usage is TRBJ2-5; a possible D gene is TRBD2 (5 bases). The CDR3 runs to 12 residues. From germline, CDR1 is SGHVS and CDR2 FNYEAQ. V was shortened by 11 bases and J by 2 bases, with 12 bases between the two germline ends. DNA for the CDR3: TGTGCCGGCTCGGACTGGCAAGAGACCCAGTACTTC. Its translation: CAGSDWQETQYF.

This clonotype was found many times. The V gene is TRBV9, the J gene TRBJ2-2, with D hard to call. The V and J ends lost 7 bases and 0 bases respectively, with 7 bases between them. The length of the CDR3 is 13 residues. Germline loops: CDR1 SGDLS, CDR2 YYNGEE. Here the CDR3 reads CASRTANTGELFF. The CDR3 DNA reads TGTGCCAGCCGGACGGCGAACACCGGGGAGCTGTTTTTT.

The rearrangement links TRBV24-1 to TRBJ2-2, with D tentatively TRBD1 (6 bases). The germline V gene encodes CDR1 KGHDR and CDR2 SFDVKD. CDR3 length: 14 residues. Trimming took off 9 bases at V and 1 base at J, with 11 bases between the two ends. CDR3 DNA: TGTGCCACCGGGGGACACAGGAACACCGGGGAGCTGTTTTTT. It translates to CATGGHRNTGELFF.

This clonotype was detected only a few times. CDR3 residues: CASSTQGWQPQHF. In DNA, the CDR3 is TGTGCCAGCAGTACACAGGGGTGGCAGCCCCAGCATTTT. V gene TRBV6-5 combines with J gene TRBJ1-5; TRBD1 aligns across 7 bases. The CDR3 totals 13 residues. Trimming removed 5 bases from V and 7 bases from J; junction bases left unmatched: 5. The germline V gene encodes CDR1 MNHEY and CDR2 SVGAGI.

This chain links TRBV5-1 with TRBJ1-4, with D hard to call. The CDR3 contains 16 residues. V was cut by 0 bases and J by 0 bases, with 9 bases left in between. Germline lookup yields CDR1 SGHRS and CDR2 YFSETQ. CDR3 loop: CASSLGPAATNEKLFF. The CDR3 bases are TGCGCCAGCAGCTTGGGCCCGGCAGCAACTAATGAAAAACTGTTTTTT.

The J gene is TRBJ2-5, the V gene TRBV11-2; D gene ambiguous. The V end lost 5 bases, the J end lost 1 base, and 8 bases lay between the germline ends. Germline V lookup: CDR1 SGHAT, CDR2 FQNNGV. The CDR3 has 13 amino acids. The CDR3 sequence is CASSPVGQETQYF. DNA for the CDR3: TGTGCCAGCAGCCCTGTCGGCCAAGAGACCCAGTACTTC.

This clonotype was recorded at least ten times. CDR3 in amino acids: CASSLEGVGSPLHF. Here the CDR3 DNA reads TGTGCCAGCAGCTTAGAAGGAGTGGGATCACCCCTCCACTTT. The chain combines TRBV7-2 with TRBJ1-6; D uncertain. Germline CDR1 is SGHTA and CDR2 is FQGNSA. CDR3 length: 14 amino acids. The V end was cut by 1 base, the J end by 10 bases, with 11 bases between.

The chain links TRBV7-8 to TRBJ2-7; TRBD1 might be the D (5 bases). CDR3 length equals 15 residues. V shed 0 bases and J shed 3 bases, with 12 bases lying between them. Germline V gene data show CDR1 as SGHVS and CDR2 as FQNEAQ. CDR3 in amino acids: CASSLALGRVYEQYF. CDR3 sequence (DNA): TGTGCCAGCAGCTTAGCGCTAGGCAGGGTCTACGAGCAGTACTTC.

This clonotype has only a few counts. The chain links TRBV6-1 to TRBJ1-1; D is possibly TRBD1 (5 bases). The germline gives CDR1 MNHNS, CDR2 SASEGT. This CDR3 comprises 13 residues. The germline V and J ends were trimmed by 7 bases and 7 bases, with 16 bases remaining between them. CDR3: CASKRNGRGEAFF. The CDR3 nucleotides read TGTGCCAGCAAGAGGAACGGAAGGGGTGAAGCTTTCTTT.

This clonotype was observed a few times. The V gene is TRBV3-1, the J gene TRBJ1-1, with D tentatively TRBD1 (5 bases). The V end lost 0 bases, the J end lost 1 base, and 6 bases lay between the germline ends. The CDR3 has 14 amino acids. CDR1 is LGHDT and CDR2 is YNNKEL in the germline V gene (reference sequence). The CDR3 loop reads CASSQDQGNTEAFF. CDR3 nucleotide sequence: TGTGCCAGCAGCCAAGACCAGGGGAACACTGAAGCTTTCTTT.

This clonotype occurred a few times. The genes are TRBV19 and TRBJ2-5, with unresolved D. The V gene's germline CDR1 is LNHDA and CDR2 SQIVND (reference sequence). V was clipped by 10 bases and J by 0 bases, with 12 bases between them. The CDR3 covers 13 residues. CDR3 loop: CATTSLYQETQYF. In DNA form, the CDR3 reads TGTGCCACCACGTCCTTGTACCAAGAGACCCAGTACTTC.

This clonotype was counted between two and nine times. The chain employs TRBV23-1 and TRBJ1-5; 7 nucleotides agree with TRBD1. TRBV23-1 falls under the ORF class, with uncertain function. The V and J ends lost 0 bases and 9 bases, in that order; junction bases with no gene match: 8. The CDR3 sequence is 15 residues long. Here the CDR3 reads CASSQSQSGGRPQHF. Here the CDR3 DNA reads TGCGCCAGCAGTCAATCTCAGTCAGGGGGGCGGCCCCAGCATTTT.

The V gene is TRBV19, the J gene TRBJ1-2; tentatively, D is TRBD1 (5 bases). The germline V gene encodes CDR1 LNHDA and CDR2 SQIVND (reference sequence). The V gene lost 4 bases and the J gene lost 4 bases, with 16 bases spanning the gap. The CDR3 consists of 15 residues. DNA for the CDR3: TGTGCCAGTAGTACCTATTCACAGGCCCTCTATGGCTACACCTTC. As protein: CASSTYSQALYGYTF. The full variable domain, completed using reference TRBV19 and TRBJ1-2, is DGGITQSPKYLFRKEGQNVTLSCEQNLNHDAMYWYRQDPGQGLRLIYYSQIVNDFQKGDIAEGYSVSREKKESFPLTVTSAQKNPTAFYLCASSTYSQALYGYTFGSGTRLTVV.

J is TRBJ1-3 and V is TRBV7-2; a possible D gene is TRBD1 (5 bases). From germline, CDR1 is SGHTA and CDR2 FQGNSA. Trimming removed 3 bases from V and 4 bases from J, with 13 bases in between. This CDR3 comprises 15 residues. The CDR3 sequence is CASSFRRQGGNTIYF. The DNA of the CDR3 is TGTGCCAGCAGCTTTAGGAGGCAGGGAGGAAACACCATATATTTT.

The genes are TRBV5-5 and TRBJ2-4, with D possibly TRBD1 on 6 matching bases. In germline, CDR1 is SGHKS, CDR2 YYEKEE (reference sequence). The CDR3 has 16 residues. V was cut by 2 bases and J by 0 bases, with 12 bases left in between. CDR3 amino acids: CASSFGQTLAKNIQYF. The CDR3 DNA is TGTGCCAGCAGCTTTGGACAGACCCTAGCCAAAAACATTCAGTACTTC.

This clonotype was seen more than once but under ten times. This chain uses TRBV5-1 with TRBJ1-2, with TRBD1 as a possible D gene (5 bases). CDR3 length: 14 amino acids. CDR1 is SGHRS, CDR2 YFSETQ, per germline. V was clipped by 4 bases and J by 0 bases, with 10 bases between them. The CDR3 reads CASSQDMTNYGYTF. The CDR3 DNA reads TGCGCCAGCAGCCAGGACATGACTAACTATGGCTACACCTTC. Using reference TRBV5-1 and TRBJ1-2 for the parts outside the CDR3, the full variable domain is KAGVTQTPRYLIKTRGQQVTLSCSPISGHRSVSWYQQTPGQGLQFLFEYFSETQRNKGNFPGRFSGRQFSNSRSEMNVSTLELGDSALYLCASSQDMTNYGYTFGSGTRLTVV.

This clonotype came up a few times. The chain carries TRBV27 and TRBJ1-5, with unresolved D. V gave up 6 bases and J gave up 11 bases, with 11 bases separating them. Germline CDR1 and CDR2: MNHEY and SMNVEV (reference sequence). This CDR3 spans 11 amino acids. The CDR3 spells CASSRPSSQHF. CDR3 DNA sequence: TGTGCCAGCAGCAGGCCCTCGTCCCAGCATTTT.